Listed below are T cell receptor beta chains from one sample, sequenced in a study of blood T cell repertoires in COVID-19. Profiled with immunoSEQ multiplex PCR; TCRdb holds only in-frame clones, not every one. The sample has over 250,000 clones, just under 90% seen once. The sample was PBMCs or T cells enriched from blood (not recorded which). The receptor set was obtained from a woman aged 60-70 years who had recovered from COVID-19. Both conserved end residues are part of each CDR3. D genes are given only for firm matches. A clone size is listed for some rows: how often the clone was seen (once, few, many), or a class if it is expanded.

d_gene | j_gene | abundance | v_gene | CDR3nt | CDR3aa
- | TRBJ1-2 | - | TRBV12-3/TRBV12-4 | TGTGCCAGCAGAGGGGAACCCTATGGCTACACCTTC | CASRGEPYGYTF
- | TRBJ1-1 | - | TRBV10-1 | TGCGCCAGCAGTGGAGGGCCGAACACTGAAGCTTTCTTT | CASSGGPNTEAFF
- | TRBJ1-4 | - | TRBV7-9 | TGTGCCAGCAGTCTTCCAACGGGGGCAACTAATGAAAAACTGTTTTTT | CASSLPTGATNEKLFF
TRBD1 | TRBJ2-7 | - | TRBV5-6 | TGTGCCAGCAGCTTGGGGACAGGGGGCGAGCAGTACTTC | CASSLGTGGEQYF
- | TRBJ1-5 | - | TRBV12-5 | TGTGCTAGTGGTTTGGTCGGTTTAAGCAATCAGCCCCAGCATTTT | CASGLVGLSNQPQHF
TRBD2 | TRBJ2-5 | - | TRBV11-2 | TGTGCCAGCAGGTTAAAACTTCCCGGGACTAGAGTGGAGGAGACCCAGTACTTC | CASRLKLPGTRVEETQYF
- | TRBJ1-3 | - | TRBV9 | TGTGCCAGCAGCATCCGACAGGAGGGAAACACCATATATTTT | CASSIRQEGNTIYF
- | TRBJ2-1 | - | TRBV7-6 | TGTGCCAGCAGCTTATCTCATAGGCTAGCCACGACCTACAATGAGCAGTTCTTC | CASSLSHRLATTYNEQFF
- | TRBJ2-7 | - | TRBV5-4 | TGTGCCAGCAGCGTACAGGGCTACGAGCAGTACTTC | CASSVQGYEQYF
TRBD1 | TRBJ2-7 | - | TRBV11-1 | TGTGCCAGCAGCCTGGGACAGTCCTACGAGCAGTACTTC | CASSLGQSYEQYF
TRBD2 | TRBJ2-4 | - | TRBV6-5 | TGTGCCAGCAGTAAGCGGGAGCTAGCCAAAAACATTCAGTACTTC | CASSKRELAKNIQYF
- | TRBJ2-2 | - | TRBV11-3 | TGTGCCAGCAGCCGTAGCGGGGAGCTGTTTTTT | CASSRSGELFF
- | TRBJ1-6 | - | TRBV9 | TGTGCCAGCAGCGTAGACGGTAATTCACCCCTCCACTTT | CASSVDGNSPLHF
TRBD2 | TRBJ2-7 | - | TRBV2 | TGTGCCAGCAGTGAAGCTATCGGCGGGAGGAAGAACGAGCAGTACTTC | CASSEAIGGRKNEQYF
TRBD1 | TRBJ1-4 | few | TRBV5-6 | TGTGCCAGCAGGCCCAGGGGGCTGGGTGAAAAACTGTTTTTT | CASRPRGLGEKLFF
- | TRBJ2-2 | - | TRBV7-3 | TGTGCCAGCAGCCCGGGGGTGAGCGGGGAGCTGTTTTTT | CASSPGVSGELFF
- | TRBJ2-7 | - | TRBV11-1 | TGTGCCAGCAGCCCCTGGCAGGGCGGATACGAGCAGTACTTC | CASSPWQGGYEQYF
TRBD2 | TRBJ2-1 | - | TRBV5-8 | TGTGCCAGCAGCTTTCCCGGTCGGGGGGTTAATGAGCAGTTCTTC | CASSFPGRGVNEQFF
- | TRBJ2-2 | - | TRBV24-1 | TGTGCCACCAGTGACTATAGCGGTCCGAACACCGGGGAGCTGTTTTTT | CATSDYSGPNTGELFF
- | TRBJ1-6 | - | TRBV9 | TGTGCCAGCAGCGTAGTCGGACAGCCTTATAATTCACCCCTCCACTTT | CASSVVGQPYNSPLHF
- | TRBJ2-3 | few | TRBV30 | TGTGCCTGGAGTTGGACTTTAGATACGCAGTATTTT | CAWSWTLDTQYF
- | TRBJ2-2 | few | TRBV19 | TGTGCCAGTAGTATCTACAGGAGTTATAACACCGGGGAGCTGTTTTTT | CASSIYRSYNTGELFF
- | TRBJ1-2 | - | TRBV7-8 | TGTGCCAGCAGCTTGTACCAGGAAGGCTACACCTTC | CASSLYQEGYTF
TRBD2 | TRBJ2-5 | - | TRBV4-1 | TGCGCCAGCAGCCAGAGAGCGCTAGCGGGGGGGCGAGTGCAAGAGACCCAGTACTTC | CASSQRALAGGRVQETQYF
- | TRBJ2-2 | - | TRBV7-3 | TGTGCCAGCAGCCGGGAAGCCGGACGGAACACCGGGGAGCTGTTTTTT | CASSREAGRNTGELFF
- | TRBJ1-2 | - | TRBV19 | TGTGCCAGTAGTAACAGGGCACGGGGTGGCTACACCTTC | CASSNRARGGYTF
TRBD1 | TRBJ1-2 | - | TRBV28 | TGTGCCAGCAGACAGACAGGGAATGACTATGGCTACACCTTC | CASRQTGNDYGYTF
TRBD1 | TRBJ1-5 | - | TRBV2 | TGTGCCAGCGGGGCCTCGGACAGGATCAATCAGCCCCAGCATTTT | CASGASDRINQPQHF
- | TRBJ2-2 | - | TRBV24-1 | TGTGCCACCAGTCCGACGGGAGCTATCGGGGAGCTGTTTTTT | CATSPTGAIGELFF
- | TRBJ1-2 | - | TRBV3-1/TRBV3-2 | TGTGCCAGCAGCCAACAGGGAACGGTAGGCTACACCTTC | CASSQQGTVGYTF
- | TRBJ1-1 | - | TRBV2 | TGTGCCAGCAGTTTCGACAGAAACACTGAAGCTTTCTTT | CASSFDRNTEAFF
- | TRBJ1-5 | - | TRBV9 | TGTGCCAGCAGCGATGGGAGCCTCAATCAGCCCCAGCATTTT | CASSDGSLNQPQHF
- | TRBJ1-6 | - | TRBV3-1/TRBV3-2 | TGTGCCAGCAGCCAAGTAGGGGGGGATGCACCCCTCCACTTT | CASSQVGGDAPLHF
- | TRBJ1-1 | - | TRBV28 | TGTGCCAGCAGACCTGACAGATACACTGAAGCTTTCTTT | CASRPDRYTEAFF
TRBD1 | TRBJ2-7 | - | TRBV7-3 | TGTGCCAGCAGCTCAGACAGGGACCACGAGCAGTACTTC | CASSSDRDHEQYF
- | TRBJ2-1 | - | TRBV7-2 | TGTGCCAGCAGCTTAGAAAAGCTCGGTGAGCAGTTCTTC | CASSLEKLGEQFF
TRBD1 | TRBJ1-5 | - | TRBV19 | TGTGCCAGTAGTTGGGCCGGGGGGACAGGGGGGTTCCGGCCCCAGCATTTT | CASSWAGGTGGFRPQHF
- | TRBJ1-6 | - | TRBV24-1 | TGTGCCACCAGTGATCCGGGATCACCCCTCCACTTT | CATSDPGSPLHF
TRBD1 | TRBJ1-2 | - | TRBV18 | TGTGCCAGCTCACCGGGACAGGACTATGGCTACACCTTC | CASSPGQDYGYTF
TRBD1 | TRBJ1-3 | - | TRBV6-5 | TGTGCCAGCATTCCCGGACAGGGGGCTCGAAACACCATATATTTT | CASIPGQGARNTIYF
- | TRBJ1-2 | - | TRBV12-3/TRBV12-4 | TGTGCCAGCAGTTTTGGTAGAAGCGGCTACACCTTC | CASSFGRSGYTF
TRBD1 | TRBJ1-1 | - | TRBV28 | TGTGCCAGCAGCCACCAGGGGGCTCCATCTCCTGAAGCTTTCTTT | CASSHQGAPSPEAFF
TRBD2 | TRBJ2-1 | - | TRBV7-3 | TGTGCCAGCAGCCCTCTAGCGGGGGGGCTCGATGAGCAGTTCTTC | CASSPLAGGLDEQFF
- | TRBJ2-5 | - | TRBV5-1 | TGCGCCAGCAGCTTGGAGTTCGGAGAGACCCAGTACTTC | CASSLEFGETQYF
- | TRBJ1-1 | - | TRBV7-9 | TGTGCCAGCAGCCTCTTCTCGGGAGGAGGAGCTTTCTTT | CASSLFSGGGAFF
- | TRBJ1-5 | - | TRBV28 | TGTGCCAGCACCGACGGAACAGACAGCAATCAGCCCCAGCATTTT | CASTDGTDSNQPQHF
- | TRBJ2-7 | - | TRBV5-1 | TGCGCCAGCAGCTTGTCTAGCGCCTACGAGCAGTACTTC | CASSLSSAYEQYF
TRBD1 | TRBJ2-5 | - | TRBV14 | TGTGCCAGCAGCTATCCGGGACAGCAAGAGACCCAGTACTTC | CASSYPGQQETQYF
- | TRBJ2-2 | - | TRBV3-1/TRBV3-2 | TGTGCCAGCAGCCAAGGTAACGGGGAGCTGTTTTTT | CASSQGNGELFF
- | TRBJ2-7 | - | TRBV28 | TGTGCCAGCACCTCGGCGTGGGCTGGGAGCGAGCAGTACTTC | CASTSAWAGSEQYF
TRBD2 | TRBJ2-7 | - | TRBV12-3/TRBV12-4 | TGTGCCAGCAGGGCTAGCGGGAACTACGAGCAGTACTTC | CASRASGNYEQYF